These 18 T cell receptor beta chains share one sample of origin, sequenced in a study of regulatory T cells in long-lasting Graves disease. As to time point: newly diagnosed GD, antithyroid drugs for less than 3 months. The TCR library used RNA extracted from PBMCs. The TCR beta library used iRepertoire HTBI primers with Arm-PCR amplification of CDR3. TCRdb re-called the multiplex PCR reads with MiXCR, one entry per CDR3 protein. The sample has fewer than 650,000 distinct CDR3 sequences; roughly 15% are singletons. These same records also appear under a second study, on T cells in Graves' hyperthyroidism and ophthalmopathy.

This specimen was peripheral blood mononuclear cells (PBMCs), taken at new diagnosis, from a patient treated with antithyroid drugs. The receptors here all came from a woman aged 25 to 39 with Graves disease.

In its sample, this clonotype was seen many times. The rearrangement joins TRBV7-9 to TRBJ2-7, with 9 nucleotides matching TRBD2. The V segment lost 1 base and the J segment 6 bases; nucleotides outside the gene matches: 10. The CDR3 consists of 16 residues. Germline values: CDR1 SEHNR, CDR2 FQNEAQ (reference sequence). This CDR3 reads CASSLGSPAGGREQYF. The CDR3, as DNA: TGTGCCAGCAGCTTAGGATCTCCGGCGGGAGGGCGCGAGCAGTACTTC.

This clonotype was found many times. The V gene is TRBV2, the J gene TRBJ2-3, with D unresolved. Trimming stripped 7 bases from V and 4 bases from J, with 15 bases between. CDR1 is SNHLY and CDR2 is FYNNEI in the germline V gene. The CDR3 consists of 14 residues. The CDR3 nucleotides are TGTGCCAGCATTGATGGGATTATTCCAGATACGCAGTATTTT. Encoded protein: CASIDGIIPDTQYF.

This clonotype came up many times. The V and J genes are TRBV12-3 or TRBV12-4 and TRBJ1-5; D possibly corresponds to TRBD1 (5 bases). The CDR3 contains 14 residues. Trimming removed 6 bases at V and 4 bases at J, with 13 bases between. In nucleotides, the CDR3 is TGTGCCAGCAGCCGCCAGACAGATAATCAGCCCCAGCATTTT. Protein sequence: CASSRQTDNQPQHF.

The chain uses TRBV4-2 and TRBJ2-7; D call uncertain. The germline V gene has CDR1 LGHNA and CDR2 YNFKEQ. This CDR3 has 16 residues. Trimming cost V 0 bases and J 2 bases, with 14 bases left between them. DNA for the CDR3: TGTGCCAGCAGCCAAGATCGAGCGACCCAAACCTACGAGCAGTACTTC. It codes for CASSQDRATQTYEQYF.

This sequence joins TRBV5-1 and TRBJ2-1, with D possibly matching TRBD2 (6 bases). The CDR3 is 14 residues long. Germline V gene data show CDR1 as SGHRS and CDR2 as YFSETQ. With 4 bases removed from V and 4 bases from J, the gap between germline ends came to 12 bases. The CDR3 bases are TGCGCCAGCAGCGGCGGAGGGACTTACAATGAGCAGTTCTTC. Amino acids: CASSGGGTYNEQFF.

Regarding this clonotype: A much bigger clone sits one base away, suggesting this may be a read error. The chain recombines TRBV7-9 with TRBJ1-5; TRBD1 matches at 7 bases. Germline CDR1 SEHNR, CDR2 FQNEAQ (reference sequence). This CDR3 is 14 amino acids long. V was pared by 5 bases and J by 5 bases, with 6 bases of the junction left unmatched. The CDR3, as DNA: TGTGCCAGCAGCAACCGGGACAGAGATCAGCCCCAGCATTTT. Translated: CASSNRDRDQPQHF.

On this clonotype itself: One end of the junction does not line up with germline, which may come from a read error. The chain employs TRBV4-1 and TRBJ2-1; TRBD2 is a possible D gene (7 bases). This CDR3 is 16 amino acids long. The germline V gene encodes CDR1 MGHRA and CDR2 YSYEKL. DNA for the CDR3: TGCGCCAGCAGACAAGGGGGGGCAGCTTTTTACAATGAGCAGTTCTTC. It specifies CASRQGGAAFYNEQFF.

This clonotype was seen a handful of times. The CDR3 sequence is CAWSVDARLGDTQYF. The CDR3, as DNA: TGTGCCTGGAGTGTAGACGCCCGGCTCGGAGATACGCAGTATTTT. The chain carries TRBV30 and TRBJ2-3; D not resolved. The CDR3 sequence is 15 residues long. Trimming removed 0 bases from V and 5 bases from J, with 15 bases in between. Germline V gene data show CDR1 as GTSNPN and CDR2 as SVGIG (reference sequence).

This clonotype was detected many times. This rearrangement joins TRBV6-1 to TRBJ2-1, with D perhaps being TRBD1 or TRBD2 (5 bases each). The germline CDR1 and CDR2 sequences are MNHNS and SASEGT. Trimming took 6 bases from V and 2 from J, leaving 14 bases between them. The CDR3 is 15 residues long. The CDR3 loop reads CASSPGTVAYNEQFF. CDR3 sequence (DNA): TGTGCCAGCAGCCCCGGGACCGTAGCCTACAATGAGCAGTTCTTC.

This clonotype came up many times. The chain recombines TRBV29-1 with TRBJ2-3; D call uncertain. The germline V gene encodes CDR1 SQVTM and CDR2 ANQGSEA. The V end was cut by 5 bases, the J end by 1 base, with 13 bases between. CDR3 size: 14 residues. The chain's CDR3 is CSVLGPQRTDTQYF. The DNA for the CDR3 is TGCAGCGTTCTGGGTCCTCAACGCACAGATACGCAGTATTTT.

The V gene is TRBV6-1, the J gene TRBJ1-2; TRBD1 might be the D (5 bases). The V and J ends lost 6 bases and 10 bases respectively, with 24 bases between them. The germline gives CDR1 MNHNS, CDR2 SASEGT. The CDR3 length is 15 residues. For the CDR3, the DNA is TGTGCCAGCAGACTGGGGGGAGGCGGGTCGAAAGACTACACCTTC. It encodes CASRLGGGGSKDYTF.

V usage is TRBV3-1 and J usage is TRBJ1-3; no clear D. V shed 1 base and J shed 2 bases, with 12 bases lying between them. Germline-derived CDR1 and CDR2 are LGHDT and YNNKEL (reference sequence). This CDR3 is built from 16 residues. The CDR3 DNA reads as TGTGCCAGCAGCCAAGTCGGATTAGCAGCTGGAAACACCATATATTTT. Translation gives CASSQVGLAAGNTIYF.

In its sample, this clonotype was seen a few times. V usage is TRBV18 and J usage is TRBJ2-3; possible D gene TRBD1, 6 bases. Germline loops: CDR1 KGHSH, CDR2 LQKENI. V lost 6 bases to trimming and J lost 3 bases, with 16 bases between them. The CDR3 is 15 residues long. CDR3 loop: CASSPRGGETDTQYF. The CDR3 DNA sequence: TGTGCCAGCTCCCCGAGAGGGGGAGAGACAGATACGCAGTATTTT.

This clonotype came up many times. The chain combines TRBV7-2 with TRBJ1-5; TRBD1 aligns across 10 bases. The CDR3 contains 17 residues. The germline gives CDR1 SGHTA, CDR2 FQGNSA. J lost 6 bases, V lost 2 bases, and 10 bases had no gene match. The CDR3 reads CASSLSSETGGGQPQHF. The DNA for the CDR3 is TGTGCCAGCAGCTTATCTAGTGAGACAGGGGGCGGTCAGCCCCAGCATTTT.

This clonotype was found many times. The gene calls are TRBV12-3 or TRBV12-4 and TRBJ1-5, with D unresolved. The CDR3 length is 14 residues. V was shortened by 2 bases and J by 1 base, with 6 bases between the two germline ends. CDR3 sequence reads: CASSLSWSNQPQHF. The CDR3 region has the DNA TGTGCCAGCAGTTTATCTTGGAGCAATCAGCCCCAGCATTTT.

Many counts were recorded for this clonotype. The chain combines TRBV6-5 with TRBJ2-5, with 7 positions matching TRBD1. The CDR3 sequence is 18 residues long. Germline-derived CDR1 and CDR2 are MNHEY and SVGAGI. After removal of 0 bases from V and 4 bases from J, the junction contained 14 bases not matched to a gene. CDR3 amino acids: CASSYSNLRQGVGETQYF. In DNA, the CDR3 is TGTGCCAGCAGTTACTCTAACCTGCGGCAGGGGGTGGGAGAGACCCAGTACTTC.

The CDR3 is CAWSPGSTYTF. Written as DNA, the CDR3 is TGTGCCTGGAGTCCAGGCAGCACCTACACCTTC. The chain joins TRBV30 to TRBJ1-2; no clear D. In germline, CDR1 is GTSNPN, CDR2 SVGIG (reference sequence). Trimming pared 2 bases from V and 10 bases from J, leaving 11 bases between. There are 11 residues in the CDR3.

This clonotype was counted at least ten times. This chain uses TRBV7-2 with TRBJ2-5, with a possible D match to TRBD1 (5 bases). This CDR3 has 15 amino acids. With 1 base removed from V and 2 bases from J, the gap between germline ends came to 11 bases. Germline CDR1 is SGHTA and CDR2 is FQGNSA. DNA for the CDR3: TGTGCCAGCAGCTTAGTAGTCGACAGACAAGAGACCCAGTACTTC. It specifies CASSLVVDRQETQYF.